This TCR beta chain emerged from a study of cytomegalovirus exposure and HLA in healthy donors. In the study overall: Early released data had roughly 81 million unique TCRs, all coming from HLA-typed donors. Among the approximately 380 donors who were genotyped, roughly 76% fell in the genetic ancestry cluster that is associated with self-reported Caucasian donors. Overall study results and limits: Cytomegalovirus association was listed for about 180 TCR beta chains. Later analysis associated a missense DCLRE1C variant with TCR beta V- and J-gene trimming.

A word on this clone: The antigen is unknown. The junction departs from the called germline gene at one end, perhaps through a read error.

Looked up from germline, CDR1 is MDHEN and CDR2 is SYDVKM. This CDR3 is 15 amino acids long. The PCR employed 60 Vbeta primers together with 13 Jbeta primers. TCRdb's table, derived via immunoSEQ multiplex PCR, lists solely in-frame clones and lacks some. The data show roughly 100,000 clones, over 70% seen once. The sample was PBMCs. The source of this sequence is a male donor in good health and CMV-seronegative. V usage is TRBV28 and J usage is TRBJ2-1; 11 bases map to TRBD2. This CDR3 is CASNLRLAGFNEQFF. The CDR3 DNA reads TGTGCCAGCAATTTAAGACTAGCGGGATTCAATGAGCAGTTCTTC.